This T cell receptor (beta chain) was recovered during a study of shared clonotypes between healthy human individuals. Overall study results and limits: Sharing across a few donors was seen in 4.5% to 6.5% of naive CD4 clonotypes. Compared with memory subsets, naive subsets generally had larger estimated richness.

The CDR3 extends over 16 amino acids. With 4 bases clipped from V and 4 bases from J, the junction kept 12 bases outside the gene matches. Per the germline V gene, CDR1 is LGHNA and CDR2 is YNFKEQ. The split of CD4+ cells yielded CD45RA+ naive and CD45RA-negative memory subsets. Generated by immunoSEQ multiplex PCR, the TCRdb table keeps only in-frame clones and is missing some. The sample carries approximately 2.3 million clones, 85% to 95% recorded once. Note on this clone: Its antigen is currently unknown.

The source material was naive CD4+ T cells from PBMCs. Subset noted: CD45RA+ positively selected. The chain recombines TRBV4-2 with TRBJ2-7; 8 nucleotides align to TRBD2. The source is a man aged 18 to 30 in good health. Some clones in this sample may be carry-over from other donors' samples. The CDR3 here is CASSPQTRGGSYEQYF. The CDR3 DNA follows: TGTGCCAGCAGCCCGCAAACACGGGGGGGATCGTACGAGCAGTACTTC.